A single sample is the source of the 17 T cell receptor beta chains below, sequenced in a study of Graves' ophthalmopathy and Graves' hyperthyroidism. Amplification of TCR beta CDR3 regions used RNA transcripts. The authors performed first-round RT-PCR with HTBI primers and then a second-round multiplex PCR. TCRdb analysed the multiplex PCR reads with MiXCR anew, one entry per CDR3 protein. This table has around 1,000,000 distinct CDR3 sequences, 35% to 40% appearing once. The specimen was peripheral blood or thyroid tissue (not recorded which). The receptors here all came from an adult man with Graves' hyperthyroidism.

This clonotype was observed at least ten times. The chain has TRBV4-3 and TRBJ1-6; 9 nucleotides line up with TRBD1. V shed 0 bases, J shed 9 bases, and the junction held 0 bases outside the gene matches. This CDR3 is 14 amino acids long. Per the germline V gene, CDR1 is LGHNA and CDR2 is YSLEER. CDR3 coding DNA: TGCGCCAGCAGCCAAGAGGACAGGGGTTCACCCCTCCACTTT. Residues: CASSQEDRGSPLHF.

The chain joins TRBV29-1 to TRBJ2-5; 9 bases are a match to TRBD1. The V and J ends lost 8 bases and 2 bases, in that order; junction bases with no gene match: 6. The CDR3 consists of 13 residues. Germline V gene sequence: CDR1 SQVTM, CDR2 ANQGSEA. In DNA, the CDR3 is TGCAGCTGGGGACAGGGCAATCAAGAGACCCAGTACTTC. Protein product: CSWGQGNQETQYF.

The rearrangement joins TRBV19 to TRBJ1-5; D is undetermined. Germline loops: CDR1 LNHDA, CDR2 SQIVND (reference sequence). The V and J ends lost 1 base and 5 bases respectively, with 9 bases between them. CDR3 length equals 14 residues. The CDR3, as DNA: TGTGCCAGTAGTATAGTAGACGGTTATCAGCCCCAGCATTTT. It specifies CASSIVDGYQPQHF.

This clonotype appeared a few times. The V gene is TRBV11-3, the J gene TRBJ2-7; the match to TRBD2 covers 7 bases. V was clipped by 11 bases and J by 4 bases; unmatched bases: 23. CDR1 is SGHNT and CDR2 is YENEEA in the germline V gene. This CDR3 has 17 amino acids. The CDR3 DNA sequence: TGTGCCTCTTTTAATTTCACCCCCGTCGCGGGAGCGTACGAGCAGTACTTC. The encoded protein is CASFNFTPVAGAYEQYF.

In the case of this clonotype: A clone one base away is much larger, so this may be a read error. A read error is likely, as this CDR3 ends without the conserved phenylalanine or tryptophan. V and J are TRBV29-1 and TRBJ2-2; no definite D call. CDR1 and CDR2 from the germline V gene are SQVTM and ANQGSEA. V dropped 7 bases and J dropped 5 bases, with 8 bases sitting between them. CDR3 length: 11 residues. CDR3 DNA sequence: TGCAGCGGGCGTAAAACCGGGGAGCTGTTTCTT. This translates into CSGRKTGELFL.

This clonotype was detected once. The chain has TRBV11-2 and TRBJ1-1; TRBD1 matches 7 bases. This CDR3 has 12 amino acids. Germline CDR1 is SGHAT and CDR2 is FQNNGV. V lost 3 bases and J lost 11; bases outside the gene matches: 6. CDR3 coding DNA: TGTGCCAGCAGCTTTACCGGGACAGTCGCTTTCTTT. Its translation is CASSFTGTVAFF.

This rearrangement joins TRBV4-1 to TRBJ1-2, with D possibly TRBD1 on 5 matching bases. This CDR3 contains 15 residues. V lost 5 bases, J lost 0 bases, and 13 bases lay in between. The V gene's germline CDR1 is MGHRA and CDR2 YSYEKL. The CDR3: CASSKQELANYGYTF. The CDR3 DNA reads as TGCGCCAGCAGCAAACAGGAACTCGCTAACTATGGCTACACCTTC.

This clonotype was detected only a few times. The chain uses TRBV25-1 and TRBJ1-5; D remains ambiguous. V gave up 6 bases and J gave up 5 bases, with 14 bases separating them. Germline CDR1 is MGHDK and CDR2 is SYGVNS. CDR3 length equals 14 residues. The CDR3: CASSSLGGDQPQHF. Here the CDR3 DNA reads TGTGCCAGCAGCTCATTGGGTGGGGATCAGCCCCAGCATTTT.

The J gene is TRBJ2-2, the V gene TRBV29-1; no definite D call. This CDR3 is 13 amino acids long. The germline V gene encodes CDR1 SQVTM and CDR2 ANQGSEA. The germline V and J ends were trimmed by 8 bases and 1 base, with 11 bases remaining between them. This chain's CDR3 is CSLLAVNTGELFF. The CDR3 DNA is TGCAGCTTGCTGGCAGTGAACACCGGGGAGCTGTTTTTT.

This chain joins TRBV5-1 and TRBJ2-6; TRBD1 matches at 8 bases. V lost 4 bases and J lost 5; bases outside the gene matches: 8. This CDR3 is 16 amino acids long. Germline V lookup: CDR1 SGHRS, CDR2 YFSETQ. DNA for the CDR3: TGCGCCAGCAGCGGGACAGGAATCTCGTGGGCCAACGTCCTGACTTTC. Translating gives CASSGTGISWANVLTF.

V gene TRBV7-6 combines with J gene TRBJ2-7; the D is unclear. Germline V CDR1 and CDR2: SGHVS, FNYEAQ. The CDR3 consists of 14 residues. The V gene lost 5 bases and the J gene lost 4 bases, with 15 bases spanning the gap. The chain's CDR3 is CASSPHPNGYEQYF. The CDR3 DNA reads TGTGCCAGCAGCCCACACCCGAACGGGTACGAGCAGTACTTC.

This clonotype was seen more than once but under ten times. The J gene is TRBJ1-4, the V gene TRBV5-4, with a tentative D call TRBD1 (6 bases). The CDR3 covers 15 residues. The germline V gene has CDR1 SGHNT and CDR2 YYREEE (reference sequence). V gave up 4 bases and J gave up 5 bases, with 15 bases separating them. This CDR3 is CASSEQGPRNEKLFF. In DNA, the CDR3 is TGTGCCAGCAGCGAACAGGGACCCCGAAATGAAAAACTGTTTTTT.

With respect to this clonotype: A much larger clone sits a single nucleotide away, making a read error possible. This chain joins TRBV10-3 and TRBJ2-2; D is perhaps TRBD1 (5 bases). V was trimmed by 6 bases and J by 5 bases, leaving 16 bases between them. In germline, CDR1 is ENHRY, CDR2 SYGVKD. The CDR3 is 15 residues long. CDR3 coding DNA: TGTGCCATCAGAATACTGGCAGGGTCAACCGGGGAGCTGTTTTTT. It codes for CAIRILAGSTGELFF.

The rearrangement joins TRBV5-1 to TRBJ1-3; no clear D gene. Trimming removed 3 bases from V and 4 bases from J, with 11 bases in between. The length of the CDR3 is 14 residues. Germline V gene lookup returns CDR1 SGHRS and CDR2 YFSETQ. CDR3: CASSSPSAGNTIYF. The CDR3 DNA follows: TGCGCCAGCAGCTCTCCATCCGCAGGAAACACCATATATTTT.

This clonotype was counted only a few times. The rearrangement links TRBV5-1 to TRBJ2-7; 7 nucleotides line up with TRBD2. Germline loops: CDR1 SGHRS, CDR2 YFSETQ. V gave up 0 bases and J gave up 6 bases; unmatched junction bases: 9. The CDR3 spans 15 residues. In DNA form, the CDR3 reads TGCGCCAGCAGCTTGGCGGGGGGTGCGTTCGCCGAGCAGTACTTC. Residues: CASSLAGGAFAEQYF.

The rearrangement links TRBV9 to TRBJ2-7, with D perhaps TRBD1 or TRBD2 (6 bases each). This CDR3 region has 13 residues. Germline V gene lookup returns CDR1 SGDLS and CDR2 YYNGEE. The V gene lost 0 bases and the J gene lost 5 bases, with 9 bases spanning the gap. The CDR3 sequence is CASSVGGADEQYF. The CDR3 DNA is TGTGCCAGCAGCGTAGGGGGGGCCGACGAGCAGTACTTC.

In its sample, this clonotype was seen many times. This rearrangement joins TRBV10-3 to TRBJ2-7; D perhaps matches TRBD1 (5 bases). This CDR3 region has 13 residues. The V end lost 6 bases, the J end lost 3 bases, and 12 bases lay between the germline ends. The germline V gene has CDR1 ENHRY and CDR2 SYGVKD. The CDR3 is CAIRTEPYYEQYF. For the CDR3, the DNA is TGTGCCATCAGGACAGAACCCTACTACGAGCAGTACTTC.